This TCR beta chain was recorded in a study of blood T cell repertoires in COVID-19. Measured with immunoSEQ multiplex PCR; TCRdb has only the in-frame clones, and not every one. The sample comprises some 200,000 clones, 89% of which are singletons, and 4% to 6% rests with the top ten. The receptor was isolated from a woman in her thirties or forties with acute or convalescent COVID-19. The sequenced sample consisted of peripheral blood.

CDR3 residues: CASSQAGGPNQPQHF. Written as DNA, the CDR3 is TGTGCCAGCAGCCAAGCGGGGGGCCCAAATCAGCCCCAGCATTTT. The V call is TRBV4-2, the J call TRBJ1-5; D possibly corresponds to TRBD1 (6 bases). The CDR3 has 15 amino acids. Germline-derived CDR1 and CDR2 are LGHNA and YNFKEQ. Trimming left V 1 base short and J 4 bases short, with 11 bases between.